This passage covers 27 T cell receptor beta chains from one sample sequenced in a study of CD8+ T cells in alopecia areata. Following extraction, RNA underwent reverse transcription to cDNA, which served as the sequencing template. Sequencing was performed with immunoSEQ multiplex PCR; in TCRdb, only in-frame clones are kept and a portion is missing. The sample shows 250,000 to 300,000 clones, 58% of them seen only once. Treatment specified: oral pan-JAK inhibitor, 5-10 mg twice daily. The input for sequencing was CD4+ T cells sorted from blood, taken at week 24, from a patient treated with tofacitinib. The receptors derive from a human donor with alopecia areata.

This clone was seen only once. The chain employs TRBV5-6 and TRBJ2-1, with TRBD2 matching 10 bases. The V segment lost 4 bases and the J segment 10 bases; nucleotides outside the gene matches: 11. CDR1 SGHDT and CDR2 YYEEEE come from the germline V gene. The CDR3 spans 15 residues. In nucleotides, the CDR3 is TGTGCCAGCAGCCGCCTAGCGGGGGCTCTGAGGGAGCAGTTCTTC. Protein sequence: CASSRLAGALREQFF.

This clone was counted only a few times. This rearrangement joins TRBV30 to TRBJ1-1; D remains unclear. V lost 2 bases, J lost 0 bases, and 4 bases lay in between. Germline V gives CDR1 GTSNPN, CDR2 SVGIG (reference sequence). CDR3 length equals 12 residues. The CDR3: CAWSPMNTEAFF. CDR3 in DNA: TGTGCCTGGAGTCCGATGAACACTGAAGCTTTCTTT. Together with reference TRBV30 and TRBJ1-1, the CDR3 gives the full variable domain: SQTIHQWPATLVQPVGSPLSLECTVEGTSNPNLYWYRQAAGRGLQLLFYSVGIGQISSEVPQNLSASRPQDRQFILSSKKLLLSDSGFYLCAWSPMNTEAFFGQGTRLTVV.

The J gene is TRBJ2-2, the V gene TRBV5-1; D is perhaps TRBD1 (6 bases). The CDR3 contains 14 residues. Germline V gene lookup returns CDR1 SGHRS and CDR2 YFSETQ. The V end was cut by 3 bases, the J end by 6 bases, with 12 bases between. The CDR3 DNA sequence: TGCGCCAGCAGCTCCCAGGGGAATGCCGGGGAGCTGTTTTTT. Encoded protein: CASSSQGNAGELFF. The full variable domain, its missing parts supplied by reference TRBV5-1 and TRBJ2-2, is KAGVTQTPRYLIKTRGQQVTLSCSPISGHRSVSWYQQTPGQGLQFLFEYFSETQRNKGNFPGRFSGRQFSNSRSEMNVSTLELGDSALYLCASSSQGNAGELFFGEGSRLTVL.

This chain joins TRBV30 and TRBJ2-3; TRBD2 agrees at 9 bases. CDR1 and CDR2 from the germline V gene are GTSNPN and SVGIG (reference sequence). The CDR3 covers 15 residues. Trimming took 5 bases from V and 5 from J; bases not matched to a gene: 11. The CDR3 spells CAWERRRGGRDTQYF. The CDR3, as DNA: TGTGCCTGGGAACGTAGGCGGGGGGGCCGAGATACGCAGTATTTT.

This clone was counted between two and nine times. V is TRBV4-2 and J is TRBJ2-1, with 10 bases aligning to TRBD2. The CDR3 sequence is 18 residues long. Trimming removed 2 bases from V and 2 bases from J; junction bases left unmatched: 9. Germline V gene data show CDR1 as LGHNA and CDR2 as YNFKEQ. The CDR3 DNA reads TGTGCCAGCAGCCAATCGGCTAGCGGGGGCGGGCCCTACAATGAGCAGTTCTTC. Amino acid sequence: CASSQSASGGGPYNEQFF.

As DNA, the CDR3 is TGCAGCGTTGAGTCACGGACAGCGAGACTTGAAGCTTTCTTT. Its protein product is CSVESRTARLEAFF. The chain uses TRBV29-1 and TRBJ1-1, with TRBD1 as a possible D gene (6 bases). Trimming cost V 3 bases and J 7 bases, with 18 bases left between them. This CDR3 region has 14 residues. The germline CDR1 and CDR2 sequences are SQVTM and ANQGSEA.

The chain employs TRBV23-1 and TRBJ2-5; tentatively, D is TRBD2 (5 bases). TRBV23-1 is classed as an ORF, of uncertain function. The germline V and J ends were trimmed by 5 bases and 1 base, with 17 bases remaining between them. The length of the CDR3 is 16 residues. CDR3 amino acids: CASSDLRRRLQETQYF. CDR3 in DNA: TGCGCCAGCAGTGACTTAAGGAGGAGACTCCAAGAGACCCAGTACTTC.

The genes are TRBV28 and TRBJ2-7; possible D gene TRBD1, 6 bases. This CDR3 spans 13 amino acids. CDR1 and CDR2 (germline): MDHEN, SYDVKM. The V gene lost 5 bases and the J gene lost 10 bases, with 18 bases spanning the gap. In DNA form, the CDR3 reads TGTGCCAGCAGTGGAATGCGATACAGGGACCAGTACTTC. Its protein is CASSGMRYRDQYF.

This clone appeared a few times. The same CDR3 also results from other DNA sequences found in this sample. The V gene is TRBV5-1, the J gene TRBJ1-5, with TRBD1 as a possible D gene (5 bases). The germline V gene has CDR1 SGHRS and CDR2 YFSETQ. V shed 7 bases and J shed 2 bases, with 10 bases lying between them. This CDR3 comprises 13 residues. In DNA form, the CDR3 reads TGCGCCAGCTCGTTGACAGGCAATCAGCCCCAGCATTTT. It encodes CASSLTGNQPQHF.

The gene calls are TRBV29-1 and TRBJ2-5; the D gene is possibly TRBD1 (6 bases). Trimming took 6 bases from V and 5 from J, leaving 16 bases between them. Germline loops: CDR1 SQVTM, CDR2 ANQGSEA. The CDR3 extends over 13 amino acids. CDR3 nucleotide sequence: TGCAGCGTCCTGGGGGCGGACTGGGAGACCCAGTACTTC. This encodes CSVLGADWETQYF.

The rearrangement links TRBV15 to TRBJ2-7; D uncertain. V was pared by 0 bases and J by 0 bases, with 12 bases between. The CDR3 extends over 16 amino acids. CDR1 is LNHNV, CDR2 YYDKDF, per germline (reference sequence). In nucleotides, the CDR3 is TGTGCCACCAGCAGAGATCTGGCGTCAGGCTCCTACGAGCAGTACTTC. It specifies CATSRDLASGSYEQYF.

This clone was seen a single time. The rearrangement joins TRBV14 to TRBJ1-2; unclear D gene. Per germline, CDR1 SGHDN and CDR2 FVKESK. Between the trimmed V and J ends, which lost 4 bases and 6 bases, there was a span of 9 bases. The CDR3 is 12 amino acids. The CDR3 loop reads CASSPTGHGYTF. In DNA, the CDR3 is TGTGCCAGCAGCCCGACCGGCCATGGCTACACCTTC.

This chain uses TRBV29-1 with TRBJ2-3; D possibly matches TRBD1 or TRBD2 (6 bases each). CDR1 is SQVTM, CDR2 ANQGSEA, per germline. V was shortened by 5 bases and J by 0 bases, with 12 bases between the two germline ends. The CDR3 sequence is 14 residues long. The CDR3 reads CSVRGLASTDTQYF. CDR3 nucleotide sequence: TGCAGCGTTCGGGGGCTTGCTAGCACAGATACGCAGTATTTT.

Of note for this clone: Germline is not matched at one junction end, which may reflect a read error. The chain recombines TRBV7-7 with TRBJ1-4; D unresolved. Germline CDR1 is SSHAT and CDR2 is FNYEAQ (reference sequence). This CDR3 comprises 14 residues. CDR3 loop: CASSPSGVGEKLFF. The CDR3 DNA reads as TGTGCTAGCAGCCCGTCGGGAGTCGGCGAAAAACTGTTTTTT.

This clone was detected a few times. The CDR3 spells CSVGRQATNEKLFF. The CDR3 DNA is TGCAGCGTTGGTCGGCAGGCAACTAATGAAAAACTGTTTTTT. The V gene is TRBV29-1, the J gene TRBJ1-4, with D uncertain. This CDR3 is 14 amino acids long. The V end lost 4 bases, the J end lost 0 bases, and 9 bases lay between the germline ends. Looked up from germline, CDR1 is SQVTM and CDR2 is ANQGSEA.

V usage is TRBV5-1 and J usage is TRBJ2-5, with TRBD2 matching over 9 bases. There are 16 residues in the CDR3. Per the germline V gene, CDR1 is SGHRS and CDR2 is YFSETQ. Trimming removed 6 bases from V and 5 bases from J; junction bases left unmatched: 14. Here the CDR3 reads CASTRLGPSGVETQYF. The CDR3 DNA sequence: TGCGCCAGCACGCGATTGGGTCCTAGCGGGGTCGAGACCCAGTACTTC.

The J gene is TRBJ1-2, the V gene TRBV5-6, with D possibly being TRBD1 (6 bases). The CDR3 is 14 amino acids. V was trimmed by 6 bases and J by 7 bases, leaving 19 bases between them. Per the germline V gene, CDR1 is SGHDT and CDR2 is YYEEEE. CDR3: CASNAIQGTRGYTF. The DNA of the CDR3 is TGTGCCAGCAACGCAATACAGGGAACGCGTGGCTACACCTTC.

This clone occurred once. The chain uses TRBV29-1 and TRBJ1-4; D might be TRBD1 (5 bases). The length of the CDR3 is 17 residues. V was pared by 3 bases and J by 8 bases, with 25 bases between. In germline, CDR1 is SQVTM, CDR2 ANQGSEA. The CDR3 DNA sequence: TGCAGCGTTGACCGGGGGACGGTTAGGGGTGTAGCCGAAAAACTGTTTTTT. Its translation is CSVDRGTVRGVAEKLFF.

The CDR3 coding sequence is TGCAGCGCTGGGACATCCGGCTACACCTTC. Protein product: CSAGTSGYTF. The chain has TRBV29-1 and TRBJ1-2; maybe TRBD1 (6 bases). From germline, CDR1 is SQVTM and CDR2 ANQGSEA. The V gene lost 7 bases and the J gene lost 8 bases, with 11 bases spanning the gap. The CDR3 contains 10 residues.

CDR3 loop: CAWSVGNEAFF. CDR3 nucleotides: TGTGCCTGGAGTGTGGGAAATGAAGCTTTCTTT. V is TRBV30 and J is TRBJ1-1; D gene uncertain. This CDR3 has 11 amino acids. V shed 0 bases and J shed 7 bases, with 6 bases lying between them. Germline V gene data show CDR1 as GTSNPN and CDR2 as SVGIG (reference sequence).

The CDR3, as DNA: TGTGCCAGCACGCCCGGACTAGCGGGGGGTGGGGATGAGCAGTTCTTC. Protein: CASTPGLAGGGDEQFF. The rearrangement joins TRBV2 to TRBJ2-1; TRBD2 matches 14 bases. CDR3 length: 16 residues. Germline V gives CDR1 SNHLY, CDR2 FYNNEI. The V segment lost 7 bases and the J segment 8 bases; nucleotides outside the gene matches: 10.

The genes are TRBV4-1 and TRBJ1-2; TRBD1 is a possible D gene (6 bases). Trimming pared 3 bases from V and 5 bases from J, leaving 13 bases between. The CDR3 has 14 residues. Germline CDR1 reads MGHRA; CDR2 reads YSYEKL. The CDR3 here is CASSHETGPYGYTF. Here the CDR3 DNA reads TGCGCCAGCAGCCACGAGACAGGCCCGTATGGCTACACCTTC.

The chain employs TRBV10-2 and TRBJ1-2, with D unclear. Germline V CDR1 and CDR2: WSHSY, SAAADI. CDR3 length: 13 residues. The germline V and J ends were trimmed by 0 bases and 7 bases, with 9 bases remaining between them. The chain's CDR3 is CASSESEEGGYTF. CDR3 bases: TGCGCCAGCAGTGAGTCGGAGGAGGGTGGCTACACCTTC.

The chain recombines TRBV29-1 with TRBJ2-3, with D unresolved. Per germline, CDR1 SQVTM and CDR2 ANQGSEA. V shed 0 bases and J shed 3 bases, with 4 bases lying between them. This CDR3 has 12 residues. The CDR3 DNA reads TGCAGCGTTGAAGACCAGACAGATACGCAGTATTTT. This sequence encodes CSVEDQTDTQYF.

This chain's CDR3 is CASSSQPGQQNTEAFF. Written as DNA, the CDR3 is TGCGCCAGCAGCTCACAACCGGGACAGCAGAACACTGAAGCTTTCTTT. The chain is built from TRBV5-1 and TRBJ1-1, with 7 nucleotides matching TRBD1. The germline CDR1 and CDR2 sequences are SGHRS and YFSETQ. The CDR3 runs to 16 residues. V shed 3 bases, J shed 1 base, and the junction held 9 bases outside the gene matches.

The V call is TRBV11-2, the J call TRBJ1-2, with D maybe TRBD1 (6 bases). The germline gives CDR1 SGHAT, CDR2 FQNNGV. V lost 9 bases and J 8 bases, leaving 19 bases between the germline ends. This CDR3 region has 13 residues. The CDR3 coding sequence is TGTGCCAGTACGACAGGACCCAGCCGAGGCTACACCTTC. Translated: CASTTGPSRGYTF. The whole variable domain, remainder taken from reference TRBV11-2 and TRBJ1-2, is EAGVAQSPRYKIIEKRQSVAFWCNPISGHATLYWYQQILGQGPKLLIQFQNNGVVDDSQLPKDRFSAERLKGVDSTLKIQPAKLEDSAVYLCASTTGPSRGYTFGSGTRLTVV.

The chain links TRBV20-1 to TRBJ1-2; D remains ambiguous. The CDR3 has 11 residues. With 3 bases removed from V and 14 bases from J, the gap between germline ends came to 16 bases. The germline V gene has CDR1 DFQATT and CDR2 SNEGSKA (reference sequence). CDR3 in amino acids: CSASPNRARTF. The CDR3 nucleotides read TGCAGTGCTAGTCCTAACCGGGCCCGGACCTTC.